This record covers a single TCR beta chain. The data were taken from a study of OX40 agonist ivuxolimab in advanced cancers. About the research overall: It was permissible to have had prior anti-PD-1, anti-PD-L1 or anti-CTLA-4 therapy, and around 40% had some.

This CDR3 comprises 13 residues. The germline V and J ends were trimmed by 4 bases and 8 bases, with 12 bases remaining between them. Germline-derived CDR1 and CDR2 are MNHNY and SVGAGI (reference sequence). Clones were sequenced by immunoSEQ multiplex PCR, and TCRdb holds only the in-frame ones, with some missing. The repertoire consists of more than 100,000 clones, with about 93% occurring once and the leading ten covering approximately 0.15%. The receptor was isolated from an adult with an advanced solid tumor such as melanoma, head and neck, liver or kidney cancer. V is TRBV6-6 and J is TRBJ2-1; D is unresolved. Material: CD4+ or CD8+ T cells sorted from blood, obtained in a trial of the OX40 agonist ivuxolimab. CDR3 amino acids: CASSLFAVDEQFF. DNA for the CDR3: TGTGCCAGCAGTTTGTTTGCGGTCGATGAGCAGTTCTTC.